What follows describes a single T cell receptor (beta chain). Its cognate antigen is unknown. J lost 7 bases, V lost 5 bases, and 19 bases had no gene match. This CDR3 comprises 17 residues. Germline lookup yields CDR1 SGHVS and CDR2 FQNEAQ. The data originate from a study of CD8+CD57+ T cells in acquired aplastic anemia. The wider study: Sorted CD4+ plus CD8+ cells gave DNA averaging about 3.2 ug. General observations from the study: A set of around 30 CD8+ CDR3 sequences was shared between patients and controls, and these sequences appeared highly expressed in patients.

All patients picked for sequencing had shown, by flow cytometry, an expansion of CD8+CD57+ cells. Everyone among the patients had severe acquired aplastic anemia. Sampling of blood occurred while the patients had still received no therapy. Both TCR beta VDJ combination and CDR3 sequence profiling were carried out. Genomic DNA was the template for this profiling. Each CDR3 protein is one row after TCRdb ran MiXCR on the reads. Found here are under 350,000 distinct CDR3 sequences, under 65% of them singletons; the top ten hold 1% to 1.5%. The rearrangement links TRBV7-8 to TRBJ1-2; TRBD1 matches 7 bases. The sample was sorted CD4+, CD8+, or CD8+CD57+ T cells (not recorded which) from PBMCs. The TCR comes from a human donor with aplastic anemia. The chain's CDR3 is CASSLRDSRNVFSGYTF. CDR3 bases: TGTGCCAGCAGCCTTAGGGACAGTCGGAACGTTTTTAGTGGCTACACCTTC. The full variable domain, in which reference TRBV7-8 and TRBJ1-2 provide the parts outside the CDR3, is GAGVSQSPRYKVAKRGQDVALRCDPISGHVSLFWYQQALGQGPEFLTYFQNEAQLDKSGLPSDRFFAERPEGSVSTLKIQRTQQEDSAVYLCASSLRDSRNVFSGYTFGSGTRLTVV.